This T cell receptor (beta chain) was recovered during a study of a mutant IDH1 vaccine in newly diagnosed glioma. Turning to the study itself: The patients were given eight vaccinations, one each in weeks 1, 3, 5, 7, 11, 15, 19 and 23. Initiation of the vaccine course occurred 4-6 weeks after radiotherapy alone, or alongside temozolomide cycles.

Worth noting for this clone: As yet, its antigen is unknown.

Time point specified: week 23, last vaccination. Every vaccination contained 300 ug of the mutant IDH1 20-mer peptide and was paired with topical imiquimod. The repertoire was sequenced with immunoSEQ multiplex PCR; TCRdb's copy has only in-frame clones and lacks some. The sample carries roughly 36,000 clones, roughly 90% recorded once. The CDR3 consists of 17 residues. Germline CDR1 and CDR2: MNHEY and SMNVEV (reference sequence). The J segment lost 4 bases and the V segment lost 6 bases, leaving 12 bases of the junction unmatched. The TCR was taken from a man between 35 and 55 years old with glioma. This specimen was PBMCs, taken from a glioma patient whose treatment included an IDH1 peptide vaccine. The rearrangement joins TRBV27 to TRBJ2-7; TRBD2 matches at 13 bases. The CDR3 DNA sequence: TGTGCCAGCAGACGACTAGCGGGAGGCCACTCCTTGTACGAGCAGTACTTC. The encoded protein is CASRRLAGGHSLYEQYF.